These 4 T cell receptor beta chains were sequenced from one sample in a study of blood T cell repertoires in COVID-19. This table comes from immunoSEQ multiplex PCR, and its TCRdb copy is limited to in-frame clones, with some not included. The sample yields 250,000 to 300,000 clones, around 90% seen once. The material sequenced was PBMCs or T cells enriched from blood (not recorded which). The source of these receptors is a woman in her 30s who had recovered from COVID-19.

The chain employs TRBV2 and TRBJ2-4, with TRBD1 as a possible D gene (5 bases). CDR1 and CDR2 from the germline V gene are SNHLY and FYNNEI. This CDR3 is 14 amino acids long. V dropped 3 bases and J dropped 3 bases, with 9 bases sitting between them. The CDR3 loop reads CASSDWQGKNIQYF. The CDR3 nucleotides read TGTGCCAGCAGTGATTGGCAGGGCAAAAACATTCAGTACTTC.

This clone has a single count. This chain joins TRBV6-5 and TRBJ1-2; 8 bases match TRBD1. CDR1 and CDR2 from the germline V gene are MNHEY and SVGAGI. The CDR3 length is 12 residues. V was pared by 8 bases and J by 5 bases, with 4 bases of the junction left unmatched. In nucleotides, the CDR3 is TGTGCCAGCGGTACAGGGGGGTATGGCTACACCTTC. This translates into CASGTGGYGYTF.

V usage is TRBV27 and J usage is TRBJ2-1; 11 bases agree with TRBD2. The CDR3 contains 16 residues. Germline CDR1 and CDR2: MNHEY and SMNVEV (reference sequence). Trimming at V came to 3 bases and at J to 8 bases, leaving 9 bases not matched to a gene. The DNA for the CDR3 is TGTGCCAGCAGTTTTCTTAGACTAGCGGGACCGGATGAGCAGTTCTTC. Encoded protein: CASSFLRLAGPDEQFF.

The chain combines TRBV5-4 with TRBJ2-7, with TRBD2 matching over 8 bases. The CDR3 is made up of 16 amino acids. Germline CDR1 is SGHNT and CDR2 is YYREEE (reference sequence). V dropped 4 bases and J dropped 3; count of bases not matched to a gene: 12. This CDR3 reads CASSTGGGIGSYEQYF. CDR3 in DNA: TGTGCCAGCAGCACCGGCGGGGGGATCGGTAGCTACGAGCAGTACTTC.